This TCR beta chain was sequenced for a study of cytomegalovirus exposure and HLA in healthy donors. The CDR3 runs 11 residues. Germline V lookup: CDR1 DFQATT, CDR2 SNEGSKA (reference sequence). V shed 5 bases and J shed 4 bases, with 7 bases lying between them. Each of the donors was a healthy bone marrow donor. 60 Vbeta and 13 Jbeta primers were used in PCR. The data were produced by immunoSEQ multiplex PCR, yet TCRdb's version contains in-frame clones alone and is incomplete. The sample contains approximately 140,000 clones, around 85% of which appear only once. The rearrangement joins TRBV20-1 to TRBJ2-3; D possibly corresponds to TRBD2 (6 bases). The origin of this receptor is a woman in her forties or fifties in good health and CMV-seropositive. The sample was PBMCs. CDR3 coding DNA: TGCAGTGCTCGACTAGCAGATACGCAGTATTTT. It translates to CSARLADTQYF.